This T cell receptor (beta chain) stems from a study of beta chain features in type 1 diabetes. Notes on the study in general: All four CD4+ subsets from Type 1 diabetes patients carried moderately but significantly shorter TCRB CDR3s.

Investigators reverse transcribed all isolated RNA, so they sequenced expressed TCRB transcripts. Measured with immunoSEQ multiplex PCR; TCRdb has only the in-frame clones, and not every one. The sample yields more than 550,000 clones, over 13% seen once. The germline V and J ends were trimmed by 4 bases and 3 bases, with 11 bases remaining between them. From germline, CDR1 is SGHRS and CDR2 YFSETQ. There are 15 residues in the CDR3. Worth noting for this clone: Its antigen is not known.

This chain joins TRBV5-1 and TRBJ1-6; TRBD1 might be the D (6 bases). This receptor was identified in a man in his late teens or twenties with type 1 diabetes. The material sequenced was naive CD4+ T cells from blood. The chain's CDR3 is CASSPRQDYNSPLHF. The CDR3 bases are TGCGCCAGCAGCCCCAGACAGGACTATAATTCACCCCTCCACTTT.